Listed here are 24 T cell receptor beta chains from one sample, sequenced in a study of regulatory T cells in long-lasting Graves disease (dated by TCRdb to about 2021). The sample's time point, from its label and the paper: persistent/refractory GD, antithyroid drugs over 5 years with positive TRAb. RNA was extracted from PBMCs in TRIzol for both TCR sequencing and RNA sequencing. Library construction relied on multiplex PCR. This sample was sequenced with an Illumina HiSeq 4000. TCR beta libraries were built with iRepertoire HTBI primers and Arm-PCR amplification of CDR3 regions. The public reads were quality trimmed at Q25 with fastp and then assembled into clones with MiXCR by TCRdb, keeping productive beta chains. Rows matching on CDR3 protein sequence are summarized as one entry with the most common DNA and genes. The sample table contains some 330,000 distinct CDR3 sequences; only one count was recorded for 20% to 25% of them. 25% to 30% of the sample is taken by the ten largest.

Sample: peripheral blood mononuclear cells (PBMCs), taken when the disease was refractory, from a patient treated with antithyroid drugs. The receptors originated from a woman between 40 and 55 years old with Graves disease. Donor details come from another sample of the same person, matched by shared clones.

The CDR3 nucleotides read TGTGCCAGCAGCCCGCGACTTAGCTGGGGGAGGGGGCAGTACTTC. It specifies CASSPRLSWGRGQYF. The chain links TRBV7-2 to TRBJ2-7, with 7 bases aligning to TRBD2. This CDR3 contains 15 residues. Losses at the gene ends were 5 bases for V and 9 bases for J; bases not matched to a gene: 16. Per germline, CDR1 SGHTA and CDR2 FQGNSA.

The gene calls are TRBV4-1 and TRBJ2-7; 10 bases fit TRBD1. The CDR3 covers 16 residues. Germline V gives CDR1 MGHRA, CDR2 YSYEKL. Trimming cost V 3 bases and J 7 bases; bases outside gene matches: 12. Here the CDR3 DNA reads TGCGCCAGCAGCCAGCCATGGACAGGGGGTTCTAAGGAGCAGTACTTC. This gives the protein CASSQPWTGGSKEQYF.

About this clonotype: A far more abundant clone sits one base away, making this likely a read error. The chain combines TRBV27 with TRBJ2-4; 10 nucleotides line up with TRBD1. TRBJ2-7 matches the DNA end more closely, so the J call is doubtful. The germline CDR1 and CDR2 sequences are MNHEY and SMNVEV (reference sequence). The CDR3 has 13 amino acids. The CDR3 sequence: CASSRQGASEQYF. The CDR3 nucleotides are TGTGCCAGTTCGAGACAGGGGGCAAGCGAGCAGTACTTC.

This clonotype occurred a few times. The CDR3 is CASSLDTEARTREKLFF. The CDR3 nucleotides read TGTGCCAGCAGCTTGGACACCGAGGCAAGAACGAGAGAAAAACTGTTTTTT. The chain links TRBV5-6 to TRBJ1-4, with D unresolved. Germline V lookup: CDR1 SGHDT, CDR2 YYEEEE. With 0 bases removed from V and 8 bases from J, the gap between germline ends came to 20 bases. CDR3 length: 17 residues.

The chain is built from TRBV11-2 and TRBJ2-3; D assignment may be TRBD1 or TRBD2 (5 bases each). Trimming took 3 bases from V and 4 from J, leaving 8 bases between them. This CDR3 region has 13 residues. From germline, CDR1 is SGHAT and CDR2 FQNNGV. The CDR3 protein is CASSFGTPDTQYF. Written as DNA, the CDR3 is TGTGCCAGCAGCTTCGGGACCCCAGATACGCAGTATTTT.

This clonotype has at least ten counts. The chain carries TRBV28 and TRBJ1-5; D gene unclear. The CDR3 contains 16 residues. The germline V gene has CDR1 MDHEN and CDR2 SYDVKM. V was shortened by 1 base and J by 1 base, with 11 bases between the two germline ends. The CDR3: CASSLSYFKSNQPQHF. The CDR3 DNA follows: TGTGCCAGCAGTTTATCCTATTTTAAAAGCAATCAGCCCCAGCATTTT.

This chain joins TRBV28 and TRBJ2-1; 11 positions match TRBD2. The germline CDR1 and CDR2 sequences are MDHEN and SYDVKM. This CDR3 is 21 amino acids long. J lost 0 bases, V lost 6 bases, and 19 bases had no gene match. CDR3 loop: CASSPYPFRLAGQSSYNEQFF. The CDR3 DNA reads TGTGCCAGCAGCCCGTACCCATTCAGACTAGCGGGACAAAGCTCCTACAATGAGCAGTTCTTC.

This chain connects TRBV5-1 to TRBJ2-2; unclear D gene. This CDR3 is 14 amino acids long. The V end was cut by 5 bases, the J end by 0 bases, with 8 bases between. The germline V gene encodes CDR1 SGHRS and CDR2 YFSETQ. In nucleotides, the CDR3 is TGCGCCAGCAGTTGGAAGTCGAACACCGGGGAGCTGTTTTTT. Encoded protein: CASSWKSNTGELFF.

This clonotype was seen ten or more times. V usage is TRBV2 and J usage is TRBJ2-7; maybe TRBD2 (5 bases). Between the trimmed V and J ends, which lost 7 bases and 2 bases, there was a span of 15 bases. CDR1 and CDR2 (germline): SNHLY, FYNNEI. The CDR3 consists of 14 residues. The CDR3 DNA reads as TGTGCCAGCATCTACGGGAAAAATGCCTACGAGCAGTACTTC. Residues: CASIYGKNAYEQYF.

The chain is built from TRBV28 and TRBJ2-5; D tentatively reads TRBD1 or TRBD2 (5 bases each). The CDR3 extends over 14 amino acids. CDR1 is MDHEN and CDR2 is SYDVKM in the germline V gene. The V end was cut by 1 base, the J end by 4 bases, with 10 bases between. The CDR3 region has the DNA TGTGCCAGCAGTTTATTTCGGGGCGGAGAGACCCAGTACTTC. This translates into CASSLFRGGETQYF.

The chain couples TRBV10-3 to TRBJ1-2, with D possibly TRBD1 on 6 matching bases. This CDR3 contains 13 residues. V lost 6 bases to trimming and J lost 2 bases, with 10 bases between them. Germline CDR1 is ENHRY and CDR2 is SYGVKD. CDR3 bases: TGTGCCATCAGGGACAGTATCAACTATGGCTACACCTTC. It translates to CAIRDSINYGYTF.

CDR3 loop: CSARQNSGVPETQYF. The DNA of the CDR3 is TGCAGTGCTAGACAGAATTCGGGGGTCCCAGAGACCCAGTACTTC. The chain is built from TRBV20-1 and TRBJ2-5, with D possibly matching TRBD2 (6 bases). Germline V gene data show CDR1 as DFQATT and CDR2 as SNEGSKA (reference sequence). The CDR3 sequence is 15 residues long. V was clipped by 2 bases and J by 4 bases, with 17 bases between them.

The chain has TRBV3-1 and TRBJ2-5, with 8 bases identical to TRBD2. CDR3 length: 15 residues. CDR1 and CDR2 (germline): LGHDT, YNNKEL (reference sequence). Losses at the gene ends were 1 base for V and 5 bases for J; bases not matched to a gene: 6. The CDR3 reads CASSQAPAGVETQYF. Here the CDR3 DNA reads TGTGCCAGCAGCCAAGCCCCAGCGGGAGTTGAGACCCAGTACTTC.

The chain is built from TRBV2 and TRBJ2-3; 10 nucleotides line up with TRBD2. Germline V lookup: CDR1 SNHLY, CDR2 FYNNEI. J gave up 4 bases and V 3 bases, and 4 bases lay outside the gene matches. The CDR3 contains 15 residues. The DNA for the CDR3 is TGTGCCAGCAGTGAGCTAGCGGGAGTGGCAGATACGCAGTATTTT. Translated, it gives CASSELAGVADTQYF.

This chain joins TRBV20-1 and TRBJ2-3, with 7 bases that match TRBD2. Trimming took 5 bases from V and 0 from J; bases not matched to a gene: 8. CDR1 DFQATT and CDR2 SNEGSKA come from the germline V gene (reference sequence). The CDR3 length is 15 residues. CDR3 bases: TGCAGTGCTTCAAAGTCTAGCGGCAGCACAGATACGCAGTATTTT. Amino acids: CSASKSSGSTDTQYF.

This clonotype was counted ten times or more. The chain carries TRBV28 and TRBJ2-7; D call uncertain. Germline assignment: CDR1 MDHEN and CDR2 SYDVKM. V was pared by 5 bases and J by 6 bases, with 17 bases between. This CDR3 has 14 amino acids. The CDR3 region has the DNA TGTGCCAGCAGTAAGTGGGGTAATGTTCGCGAGCAGTACTTC. Protein: CASSKWGNVREQYF.

The sample holds many counts of this clonotype. J is TRBJ1-6 and V is TRBV2; D gene uncertain. The CDR3 spans 12 residues. V was clipped by 5 bases and J by 7 bases, with 6 bases between them. Germline loops: CDR1 SNHLY, CDR2 FYNNEI. The CDR3 loop is CASSPANSPLHF. CDR3 in DNA: TGTGCCAGCAGTCCGGCAAATTCACCCCTCCACTTT.

This clonotype was seen ten or more times. V is TRBV2 and J is TRBJ1-1; weak D call: TRBD1 (6 bases). Trimming left V 6 bases short and J 0 bases short, with 11 bases between. Germline V lookup: CDR1 SNHLY, CDR2 FYNNEI. CDR3 size: 14 residues. In DNA, the CDR3 is TGTGCCAGCAGAACGGGGGGCTTGAACACTGAAGCTTTCTTT. Its protein is CASRTGGLNTEAFF.

This clonotype was seen a handful of times. V usage is TRBV5-1 and J usage is TRBJ2-1, with D tentatively TRBD2 (5 bases). The germline V gene has CDR1 SGHRS and CDR2 YFSETQ. The CDR3 totals 13 residues. V lost 4 bases to trimming and J lost 6 bases, with 11 bases between them. CDR3 DNA: TGCGCCAGCAGCAAGTTAGGGAGCAATGAGCAGTTCTTC. This encodes CASSKLGSNEQFF.

The chain recombines TRBV27 with TRBJ2-7; D gene unclear. The CDR3 contains 13 residues. V dropped 2 bases and J dropped 2 bases, with 7 bases sitting between them. Germline values: CDR1 MNHEY, CDR2 SMNVEV (reference sequence). The CDR3 DNA follows: TGTGCCAGCAGTTTACGGGCAACCTACGAGCAGTACTTC. It yields the protein CASSLRATYEQYF.

This clonotype was recorded at least ten times. The chain joins TRBV10-3 to TRBJ1-2; 8 bases line up with TRBD1. CDR1 ENHRY and CDR2 SYGVKD come from the germline V gene. V gave up 5 bases and J gave up 4 bases; unmatched junction bases: 6. The CDR3 has 14 residues. CDR3 sequence: CAISKPGTGYGYTF. Here the CDR3 DNA reads TGTGCCATCAGTAAACCCGGGACAGGCTATGGCTACACCTTC.

This clonotype was detected many times. The V and J genes are TRBV6-1 and TRBJ2-7; TRBD1 or TRBD2 may be the D gene (5 bases each). Germline CDR1 MNHNS, CDR2 SASEGT. CDR3 size: 15 residues. Trimming stripped 6 bases from V and 0 bases from J, with 15 bases between. CDR3 amino acids: CASRGVGRSSYEQYF. DNA for the CDR3: TGTGCCAGCAGGGGGGTTGGCCGGAGCTCCTACGAGCAGTACTTC.

This clonotype was counted only a few times. The V and J genes are TRBV3-1 and TRBJ1-4; possible D gene TRBD1, 5 bases. Trimming took off 3 bases at V and 0 bases at J, with 11 bases between the two ends. Germline lookup yields CDR1 LGHDT and CDR2 YNNKEL (reference sequence). This CDR3 contains 16 residues. The CDR3 protein is CASSQAGLTTNEKLFF. The CDR3 nucleotides read TGTGCCAGCAGCCAGGCGGGACTAACAACTAATGAAAAACTGTTTTTT. The full variable domain, completed using reference TRBV3-1 and TRBJ1-4, is DTAVSQTPKYLVTQMGNDKSIKCEQNLGHDTMYWYKQDSKKFLKIMFSYNNKELIINETVPNRFSPKSPDKAHLNLHINSLELGDSAVYFCASSQAGLTTNEKLFFGSGTQLSVL.

The chain links TRBV7-9 to TRBJ2-7, with 7 bases lining up with TRBD1. Germline V gene data show CDR1 as SEHNR and CDR2 as FQNEAQ (reference sequence). The CDR3 length is 14 residues. The trim removed 5 bases at V and 5 bases at J, leaving 9 bases unmatched. The CDR3 DNA is TGTGCCAGCAGCCCCCGACAGGGCCCCCACGAGCAGTACTTC. Its protein is CASSPRQGPHEQYF.